The entry below describes one T cell receptor beta chain. The sample belongs to a study of blood T cell repertoires in COVID-19. Per the original methods: Counts of nucleated cells, estimated from reference gene primer amplification, were obtained. Method: immunoSEQ multiplex PCR; TCRdb's copy keeps in-frame clones and lacks some. That table supplies the V and J calls and clone size; D and trimming were determined from the DNA. The sample yields around 200,000 clones, 65% to 80% seen once. V was cut by 3 bases and J by 5 bases, with 11 bases left in between. Germline CDR1 SNHLY, CDR2 FYNNEI. There are 14 residues in the CDR3.

This chain uses TRBV2 with TRBJ1-5, with TRBD1 as a possible D gene (5 bases). This clonotype was obtained from a woman aged 50 to 65 with acute or convalescent COVID-19. Sequencing was done on a sample of peripheral blood. The CDR3 region has the DNA TGTGCCAGCAGTGAGCTGGACACCTATCAGCCCCAGCATTTT. This gives the protein CASSELDTYQPQHF.